The entry that follows covers one T cell receptor (beta chain) sequence. This record comes from a study of T cell changes during pregnancy in multiple sclerosis. Clones were read by immunoSEQ multiplex PCR, and TCRdb kept only the in-frame ones, dropping some. This sample yields just under 45,000 clones, of which approximately 96% are seen a single time; over 0.8% belongs to the top ten. Looked up from germline, CDR1 is SGHRS and CDR2 is YFSETQ. V was shortened by 5 bases and J by 7 bases, with 21 bases between the two germline ends. The CDR3 is made up of 15 amino acids. The source is a female donor with multiple sclerosis, enrolled in a pregnancy study. The source material was peripheral blood, sampled in the second trimester of pregnancy. The chain employs TRBV5-1 and TRBJ1-1; D might be TRBD1 (5 bases). The DNA of the CDR3 is TGCGCCAGCAGAGCGGGACCCACAGATCGGAGTGAAGCTTTCTTT. Amino acids: CASRAGPTDRSEAFF.